The 10 T cell receptor beta chains presented below share a single source sample, sequenced in a study of blood T cell repertoires in COVID-19 (dated by TCRdb to about 2020). Receptor libraries were prepared by the immunoSEQ multiplex PCR assay. The source is immuneACCESS, and TCRdb retained only in-frame sequences with V and J called. Part of the clones is not carried over; for the studies checked, unresolved V genes explain less than half of this, and the remainder is unexplained. The sample table lists about 13,000 clones, around four fifths of them with a count of one. Approximately 35% of the sample is taken by the ten largest. Input material: peripheral blood. The receptors shown here come from a human donor in a cohort sampled during active COVID-19.

This clone occurred once. The chain links TRBV5-1 to TRBJ1-2; D is unclear. V lost 3 bases to trimming and J lost 7 bases, with 13 bases between them. CDR1 SGHRS and CDR2 YFSETQ come from the germline V gene. The CDR3 length is 13 residues. CDR3 loop: CASSSSLRGGYTF. CDR3 bases: TGCGCCAGCAGCTCCAGTCTACGGGGTGGCTACACCTTC.

The chain recombines TRBV11-2 with TRBJ1-5; D remains unclear. The V and J ends lost 1 base and 3 bases respectively, with 4 bases between them. The V gene's germline CDR1 is SGHAT and CDR2 FQNNGV. The CDR3 runs 13 residues. This CDR3 reads CASSLGVNQPQHF. The CDR3 region has the DNA TGTGCCAGCAGCTTAGGCGTCAATCAGCCCCAGCATTTT.

The table lists this clone with a few counts. V and J are TRBV7-8 and TRBJ2-2; 10 bases are shared with TRBD1. The germline CDR1 and CDR2 sequences are SGHVS and FQNEAQ. The junction had 4 bases not matched to a gene; V was cut back by 1 base and J by 5 bases. This CDR3 spans 16 amino acids. The CDR3 here is CASSLGRTGGTGELFF. DNA for the CDR3: TGTGCCAGCAGCTTAGGCCGGACAGGGGGGACCGGGGAGCTGTTTTTT.

This clone was seen once. V and J are TRBV28 and TRBJ2-4, with D tentatively TRBD1 (6 bases). V lost 5 bases and J lost 0, with 23 bases in between. Germline assignment: CDR1 MDHEN and CDR2 SYDVKM. The CDR3 length is 19 residues. The CDR3 DNA reads TGTGCCAGCAGTACGACCGGGACAACCGGAGCTCTAGCCAAAAACATTCAGTACTTC. It encodes CASSTTGTTGALAKNIQYF.

This sequence joins TRBV2 and TRBJ1-5; possible D gene TRBD1, 6 bases. The CDR3 length is 14 residues. V was pared by 8 bases and J by 5 bases, with 16 bases between. Germline V gives CDR1 SNHLY, CDR2 FYNNEI. CDR3 DNA sequence: TGTGCCAGCGACTGGGGGCCGGGGTATCAGCCCCAGCATTTT. Amino acid sequence: CASDWGPGYQPQHF.

This chain links TRBV2 with TRBJ1-1; perhaps TRBD1 as D (5 bases). This CDR3 comprises 13 residues. Per the germline V gene, CDR1 is SNHLY and CDR2 is FYNNEI. The V and J ends lost 4 bases and 4 bases respectively, with 10 bases between them. CDR3 residues: CASSAGPGTEAFF. The DNA for the CDR3 is TGTGCCAGCAGTGCAGGGCCCGGCACTGAAGCTTTCTTT. The full variable domain, rest sourced from reference TRBV2 and TRBJ1-1, is EPEVTQTPSHQVTQMGQEVILRCVPISNHLYFYWYRQILGQKVEFLVSFYNNEISEKSEIFDDQFSVERPDGSNFTLKIRSTKLEDSAMYFCASSAGPGTEAFFGQGTRLTVV.

This clone turned up a few times. The rearrangement uses TRBV2 and TRBJ1-5; no clear D. Germline V CDR1 and CDR2: SNHLY, FYNNEI. The CDR3 sequence is 15 residues long. V was clipped by 6 bases and J by 0 bases, with 12 bases between them. CDR3 in DNA: TGTGCCAGCAGGGGAGTGGTTTCTAGCAATCAGCCCCAGCATTTT. Translated: CASRGVVSSNQPQHF.

This rearrangement joins TRBV7-6 to TRBJ1-6; 10 nucleotides agree with TRBD1. CDR3 length: 15 residues. Per germline, CDR1 SGHVS and CDR2 FNYEAQ. V lost 4 bases to trimming and J lost 9 bases; unmatched junction nucleotides: 6. CDR3: CASSSDGTGVSPLHF. CDR3 sequence (DNA): TGTGCCAGCAGCTCCGACGGGACAGGGGTTTCACCCCTCCACTTT.

In its sample, this clone was seen a few times. This rearrangement joins TRBV18 to TRBJ2-7; TRBD1 matches at 8 bases. CDR1 KGHSH and CDR2 LQKENI come from the germline V gene. V was clipped by 5 bases and J by 0 bases; unmatched bases: 3. CDR3 length: 14 residues. The CDR3 is CASSSDRGSYEQYF. The CDR3 coding sequence is TGTGCCAGCTCATCAGACAGGGGCTCCTACGAGCAGTACTTC.

V gene TRBV2 combines with J gene TRBJ1-3; 7 positions match TRBD1. J was trimmed by 2 bases and V by 5 bases; bases with no gene match: 0. Germline V gives CDR1 SNHLY, CDR2 FYNNEI. The CDR3 covers 13 residues. The CDR3 bases are TGTGCCAGCAGTAGGGGGCCTGGAAACACCATATATTTT. Its protein product is CASSRGPGNTIYF.